Listed below are T cell receptor beta chains from one sample, sequenced in a study of blood T cells in healthy people across ages. MiXCR was run by TCRdb on the 5' RACE reads, yielding one entry per CDR3 protein. The sample holds roughly 2 million distinct CDR3 sequences, 49% seen once. Sample: blood. Receptors originate from a woman in her thirties or forties in good health. Each CDR3 is given with its conserved first and last residue. D genes are given only for firm matches. Clone size is stated in some rows and not others, as once, few, many or a class when expanded.

TGTGCCAGCAGCTTATTCCTGGGGTCCTACGAGCAGTACTTC,CASSLFLGSYEQYF,-,-,TRBJ2-7,TRBV11-2
TGCAGTGCCACCCCCGTGGGCTACACCTTC,CSATPVGYTF,-,-,TRBJ1-2,TRBV20-1
TGTGCCAGCAGCGTAGCTTGGCAGTCCTCTGACTATGGCTACACCTTC,CASSVAWQSSDYGYTF,few,-,TRBJ1-2,TRBV9
TGCGCCAGCAGCCAAGTAGACTCCTACGAGCAGTACTTC,CASSQVDSYEQYF,many,-,TRBJ2-7,TRBV14
TGTGCCAGCAGCGTGATGGGCAGGGGCTCTGGCTACACCTTC,CASSVMGRGSGYTF,once,-,TRBJ1-2,TRBV7-9
TGTGCCAGCAGTCTGACGGGGGGGCGAGTGGATGAGCAGTTCTTC,CASSLTGGRVDEQFF,few,TRBD2,TRBJ2-1,TRBV5-6
TGTGCCAGCAGCCAAGATACCACAGGGGCCACTTACTATGGCTACACCTTC,CASSQDTTGATYYGYTF,few,TRBD1,TRBJ1-2,TRBV4-2
TGTGCCAGCAGCTCGGACGGATACACGGATACGCAGTATTTT,CASSSDGYTDTQYF,-,-,TRBJ2-3,TRBV11-3
TGCAGCGTTGTGATGGGGGTCCTCACAGATACGCAGTATTTT,CSVVMGVLTDTQYF,few,-,TRBJ2-3,TRBV29-1
TGTGCCAGCAGCACAATCGATCGTTTCGGGGTCTACGAGCAGTACTTC,CASSTIDRFGVYEQYF,-,-,TRBJ2-7,TRBV9
TGCAGTGCTAGGCGAAGGGAGACCCAGTACTTC,CSARRRETQYF,few,-,TRBJ2-5,TRBV20-1
TGTGCCAGCATTCGACAGGGACATCTCGGTGAGCAGTTCTTC,CASIRQGHLGEQFF,few,TRBD1,TRBJ2-1,TRBV6-1
TGTGCCAGCAGTCCCAACGGCGGGCGCTCCTACGAGCAGTACTTC,CASSPNGGRSYEQYF,-,-,TRBJ2-7,TRBV27
TGCGCCAGCAGCTACTTCCTGACTAGCGGGGGGAGCACAGATACGCAGTATTTT,CASSYFLTSGGSTDTQYF,-,TRBD2,TRBJ2-3,TRBV5-1
TGTGCCAGCAGCGTCGAAGACAGACCCTACGAGCAGTACTTC,CASSVEDRPYEQYF,-,-,TRBJ2-7,TRBV9
TGCAGTGCCCCGGCGGGCAATCAGCCCCAGCATTTT,CSAPAGNQPQHF,-,-,TRBJ1-5,TRBV20-1
TGTGCCAGCAGTTACTCTACGGTGAAGAACTATGGCTACACCTTC,CASSYSTVKNYGYTF,-,-,TRBJ1-2,TRBV6-5
TGCAGCGACGGCCGGGGGACTACCTACGAGCAGTACTTC,CSDGRGTTYEQYF,-,TRBD2,TRBJ2-7,TRBV20-1
TGCGCCAGCAGCCAAGATCCAGGGAGAGTTGAGACCCAGTACTTC,CASSQDPGRVETQYF,few,-,TRBJ2-5,TRBV4-1
TGCAGTGCTAGAGATATGGCCCTGGCAGGGGGTTATTACGAGCAGTACTTC,CSARDMALAGGYYEQYF,few,TRBD1,TRBJ2-7,TRBV20-1
TGTGCCAGCAACTTAGCGAATGAAAAACTGTTTTTT,CASNLANEKLFF,-,-,TRBJ1-4,TRBV7-2
TGTGCTAGTGGTTTGGGCCAGGGTCAAGAGACCCAGTACTTC,CASGLGQGQETQYF,-,-,TRBJ2-5,TRBV12-5
TGTGCCAGCAGTTTAGCACGGACAGGGGTTGGCACTGAAGCTTTCTTT,CASSLARTGVGTEAFF,-,TRBD1,TRBJ1-1,TRBV27
TGTGCCAGCAGAACCGGGGGACTAGCGGGGGGTTACGAGCAGTACTTC,CASRTGGLAGGYEQYF,few,TRBD2,TRBJ2-7,TRBV27
TGTGCCAGCCAGCGGGCGGGGGGGACAGATACGCAGTATTTT,CASQRAGGTDTQYF,-,TRBD2,TRBJ2-3,TRBV27
TGTGCCAGCTCTAGACAGCAGACCTACGAGCAGTACTTC,CASSRQQTYEQYF,-,-,TRBJ2-7,TRBV10-3
TGTGCCAGCAGCTTCTGGGTGGACACTGAAGCTTTCTTT,CASSFWVDTEAFF,-,-,TRBJ1-1,TRBV7-2
TGTGCCAGCAGTTTATTCCCCGGGACTAGCGGGGGCCGCACAGATACGCAGTATTTT,CASSLFPGTSGGRTDTQYF,-,TRBD2,TRBJ2-3,TRBV28
TGTGCCACCAGAGGGGCCAGGAGACTGAGCTCTGGGGCCAACGTCCTGACTTTC,CATRGARRLSSGANVLTF,-,-,TRBJ2-6,TRBV27
TGTGCCAGCAGTTTCCCCACAGATGCGCAGTATTTT,CASSFPTDAQYF,few,-,TRBJ2-3,TRBV28
TGTGCCAGCAGTACCCCAGGAGGCTATGGCTACACCTTC,CASSTPGGYGYTF,-,-,TRBJ1-2,TRBV6-2/TRBV6-3
TGCAGTGCTAGAGCAACTAGCGGGGGTGGGGTTCGGTCCTACAATGAGCAGTTCTTC,CSARATSGGGVRSYNEQFF,few,TRBD2,TRBJ2-1,TRBV20-1
TGTGCCAGCAGCAGGGGAGGCAATCAGCCCCAGCATTTT,CASSRGGNQPQHF,many,-,TRBJ1-5,TRBV7-9
TGTGCCAGCAGCTTAGCGCAGGCCCCTAATGAAAAACTGTTTTTT,CASSLAQAPNEKLFF,-,-,TRBJ1-4,TRBV7-2
TGCGCCAGCAGCCAAGTAAAGCGGGGGGGCACAGATACGCAGTATTTT,CASSQVKRGGTDTQYF,-,TRBD2,TRBJ2-3,TRBV4-3
TGTGCCACCAGTGACCCGCCAGGGAATGGCTACACCTTC,CATSDPPGNGYTF,-,-,TRBJ1-2,TRBV24-1